This T cell receptor (beta chain) was recovered during a study of identical twins. The CDR3 loop spans 15 amino acids. Germline assignment: CDR1 SGHRS and CDR2 YFSETQ. Losses at the gene ends were 4 bases for V and 6 bases for J; bases not matched to a gene: 12. Template switching supplied a universal primer site; unique molecular identifiers were carried on the cDNA. TCRdb re-derived calls from the 5' RACE reads in MiXCR, one entry per CDR3 protein. The sample holds around 480,000 distinct CDR3 sequences, over 11% seen once. About this clonotype: Its target is not known.

Study observations and caveats: Invariant MAIT and iNKT cells could partly confound zero-insertion analyses.

In addition, the sample was reused for a study of yellow fever vaccine responses in identical twins.

The sequencing sample was made of CD4+ T cells sorted from blood. The origin of this receptor is a woman aged 18-29 years in good health. The V and J genes are TRBV5-1 and TRBJ2-7; 8 nucleotides match TRBD2. In nucleotides, the CDR3 is TGCGCCAGCAGCCGAGTAGTGAGCGGGAGCACCGAGCAGTACTTC. Its protein is CASSRVVSGSTEQYF.